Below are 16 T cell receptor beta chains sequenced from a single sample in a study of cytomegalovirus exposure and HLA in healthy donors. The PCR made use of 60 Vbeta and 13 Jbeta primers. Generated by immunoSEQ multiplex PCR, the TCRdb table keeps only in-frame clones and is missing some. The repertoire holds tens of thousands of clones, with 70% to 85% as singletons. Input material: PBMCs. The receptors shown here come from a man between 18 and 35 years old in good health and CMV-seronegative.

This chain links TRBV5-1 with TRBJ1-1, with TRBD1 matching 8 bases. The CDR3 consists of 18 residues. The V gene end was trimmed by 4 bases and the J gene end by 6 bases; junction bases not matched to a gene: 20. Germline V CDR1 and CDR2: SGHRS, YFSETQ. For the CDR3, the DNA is TGCGCCAGCAGCGGAGGCTTAATCGGACAGGGTGTCTCAGCTGAAGCTTTCTTT. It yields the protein CASSGGLIGQGVSAEAFF. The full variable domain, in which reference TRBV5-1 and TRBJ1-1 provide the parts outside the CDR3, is KAGVTQTPRYLIKTRGQQVTLSCSPISGHRSVSWYQQTPGQGLQFLFEYFSETQRNKGNFPGRFSGRQFSNSRSEMNVSTLELGDSALYLCASSGGLIGQGVSAEAFFGQGTRLTVV.

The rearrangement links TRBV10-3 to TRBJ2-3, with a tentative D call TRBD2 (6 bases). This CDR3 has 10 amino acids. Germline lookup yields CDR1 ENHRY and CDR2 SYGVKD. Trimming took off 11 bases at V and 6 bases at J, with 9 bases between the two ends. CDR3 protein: CAPGGDTQYF. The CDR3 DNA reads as TGTGCCCCCGGAGGGGATACGCAGTATTTT.

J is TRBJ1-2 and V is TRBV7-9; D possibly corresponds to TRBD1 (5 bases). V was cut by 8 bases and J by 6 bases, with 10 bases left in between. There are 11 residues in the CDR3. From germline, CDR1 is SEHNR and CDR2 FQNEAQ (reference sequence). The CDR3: CASYQGNGYTF. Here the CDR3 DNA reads TGTGCCAGCTATCAGGGAAATGGCTACACCTTC.

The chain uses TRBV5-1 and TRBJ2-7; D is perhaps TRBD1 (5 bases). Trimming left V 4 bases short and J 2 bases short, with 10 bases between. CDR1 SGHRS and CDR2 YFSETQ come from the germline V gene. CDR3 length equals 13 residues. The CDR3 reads CASSQGQAYEQYF. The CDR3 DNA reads TGCGCCAGCAGCCAAGGACAAGCCTACGAGCAGTACTTC.

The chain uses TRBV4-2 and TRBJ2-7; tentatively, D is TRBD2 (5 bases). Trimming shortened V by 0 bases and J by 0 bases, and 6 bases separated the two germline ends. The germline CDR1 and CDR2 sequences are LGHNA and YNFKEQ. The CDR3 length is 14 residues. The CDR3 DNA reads TGTGCCAGCAGCCAAGATGCGGGCTCCTACGAGCAGTACTTC. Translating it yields CASSQDAGSYEQYF.

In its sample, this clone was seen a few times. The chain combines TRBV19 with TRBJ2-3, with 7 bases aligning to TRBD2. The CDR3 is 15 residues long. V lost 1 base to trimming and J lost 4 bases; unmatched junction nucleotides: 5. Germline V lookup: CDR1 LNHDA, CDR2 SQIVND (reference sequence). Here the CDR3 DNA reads TGTGCCAGTAGTATAGCCGGGGCGGGAGCAGATACGCAGTATTTT. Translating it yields CASSIAGAGADTQYF.

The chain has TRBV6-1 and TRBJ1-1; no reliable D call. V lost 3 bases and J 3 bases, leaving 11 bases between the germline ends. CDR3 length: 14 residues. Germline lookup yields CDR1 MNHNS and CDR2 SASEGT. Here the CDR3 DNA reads TGTGCCAGCAGTGAGACGGGTGTTGACACTGAAGCTTTCTTT. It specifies CASSETGVDTEAFF.

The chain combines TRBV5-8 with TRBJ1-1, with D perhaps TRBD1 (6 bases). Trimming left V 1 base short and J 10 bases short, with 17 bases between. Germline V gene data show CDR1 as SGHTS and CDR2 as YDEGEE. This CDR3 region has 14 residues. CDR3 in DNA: TGTGCCAGCAGCTTGCTCGCGGGGGCGACGGTAGCTTTCTTT. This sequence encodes CASSLLAGATVAFF.

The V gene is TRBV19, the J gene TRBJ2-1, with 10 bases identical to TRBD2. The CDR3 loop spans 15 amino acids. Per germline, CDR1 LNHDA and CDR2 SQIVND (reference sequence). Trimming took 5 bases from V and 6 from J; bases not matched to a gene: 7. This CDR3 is CASSASGSFPNEQFF. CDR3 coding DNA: TGTGCCAGTAGTGCTAGCGGGAGTTTCCCCAATGAGCAGTTCTTC.

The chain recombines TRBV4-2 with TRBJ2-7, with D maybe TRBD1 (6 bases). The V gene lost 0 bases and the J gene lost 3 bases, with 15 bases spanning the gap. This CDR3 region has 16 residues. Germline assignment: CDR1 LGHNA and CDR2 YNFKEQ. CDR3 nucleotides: TGTGCCAGCAGCCAAGACCGATCGGTACAGGGCTACGAGCAGTACTTC. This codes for CASSQDRSVQGYEQYF.

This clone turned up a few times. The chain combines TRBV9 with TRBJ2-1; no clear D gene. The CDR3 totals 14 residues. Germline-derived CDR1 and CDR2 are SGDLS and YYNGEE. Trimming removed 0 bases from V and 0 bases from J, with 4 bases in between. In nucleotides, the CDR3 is TGTGCCAGCAGCGTAGCGTACTCCTACAATGAGCAGTTCTTC. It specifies CASSVAYSYNEQFF.

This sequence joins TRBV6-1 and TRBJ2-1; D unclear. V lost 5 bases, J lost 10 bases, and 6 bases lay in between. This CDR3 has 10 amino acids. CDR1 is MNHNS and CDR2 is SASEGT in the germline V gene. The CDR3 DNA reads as TGTGCCAGCAGTTCATCCGAGCAGTTCTTC. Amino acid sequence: CASSSSEQFF.

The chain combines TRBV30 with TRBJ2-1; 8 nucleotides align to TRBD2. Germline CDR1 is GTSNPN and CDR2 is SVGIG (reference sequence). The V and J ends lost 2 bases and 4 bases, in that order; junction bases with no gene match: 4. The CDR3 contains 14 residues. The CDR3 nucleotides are TGTGCCTGGAGTCGGCCGGGAGGGTACAATGAGCAGTTCTTC. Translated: CAWSRPGGYNEQFF.

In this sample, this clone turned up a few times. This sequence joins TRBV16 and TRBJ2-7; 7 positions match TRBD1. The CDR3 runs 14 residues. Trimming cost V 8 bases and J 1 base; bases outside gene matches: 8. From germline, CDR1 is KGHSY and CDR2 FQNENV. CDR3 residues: CASHMHRGSYEQYF. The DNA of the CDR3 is TGTGCCAGCCACATGCACAGGGGATCCTACGAGCAGTACTTC.

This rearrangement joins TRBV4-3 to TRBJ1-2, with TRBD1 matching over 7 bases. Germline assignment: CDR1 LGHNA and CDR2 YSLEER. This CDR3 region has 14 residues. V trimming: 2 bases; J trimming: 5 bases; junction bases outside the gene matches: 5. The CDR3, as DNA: TGCGCCAGCAGCCAATCCGGGACAGAGTATGGCTACACCTTC. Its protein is CASSQSGTEYGYTF.

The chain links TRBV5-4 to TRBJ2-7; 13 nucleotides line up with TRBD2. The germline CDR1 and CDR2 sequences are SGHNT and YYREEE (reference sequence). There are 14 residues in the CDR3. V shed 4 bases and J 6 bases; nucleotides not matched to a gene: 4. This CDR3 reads CASSEGLAGSEQYF. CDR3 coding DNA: TGTGCCAGCAGCGAGGGACTAGCGGGATCCGAGCAGTACTTC.